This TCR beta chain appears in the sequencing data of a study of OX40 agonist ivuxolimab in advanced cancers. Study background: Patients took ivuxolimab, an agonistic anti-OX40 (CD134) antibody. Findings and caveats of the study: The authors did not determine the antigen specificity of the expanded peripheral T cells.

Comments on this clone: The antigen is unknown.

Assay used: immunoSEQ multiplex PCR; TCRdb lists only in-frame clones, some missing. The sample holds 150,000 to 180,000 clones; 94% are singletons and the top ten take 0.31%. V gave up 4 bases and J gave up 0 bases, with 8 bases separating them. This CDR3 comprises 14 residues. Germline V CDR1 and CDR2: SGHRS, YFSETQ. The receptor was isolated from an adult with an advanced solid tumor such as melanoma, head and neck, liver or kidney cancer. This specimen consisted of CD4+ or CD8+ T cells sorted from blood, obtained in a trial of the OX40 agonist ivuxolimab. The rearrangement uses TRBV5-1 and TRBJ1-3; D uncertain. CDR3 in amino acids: CASSTGNSGNTIYF. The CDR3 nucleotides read TGCGCCAGCAGCACGGGCAACTCTGGAAACACCATATATTTT.